Included here is one T cell receptor beta chain sequence, with context. Its antigen is unknown. These data are taken from a study of cytomegalovirus exposure and HLA in healthy donors. Study conclusions and caveats: By HLA locus, TCR association rates varied in a later analysis, with DRB1 showing the most and HLA-C the fewest. In a later analysis, HLA-associated beta chains showed higher expansion and lower generation probabilities than comparable chains.

PCR used 60 Vbeta primers and 13 Jbeta primers. TCRdb keeps only in-frame clones here, not all; method: immunoSEQ multiplex PCR. The sample includes over 150,000 clones, approximately 80% of them seen just once. V was pared by 3 bases and J by 7 bases, with 7 bases of the junction left unmatched. The germline CDR1 and CDR2 sequences are SGHRS and YFSETQ. The CDR3 is made up of 15 amino acids. V usage is TRBV5-1 and J usage is TRBJ2-3; 11 nucleotides match TRBD2. Sequenced sample: PBMCs. This TCR was sampled from a woman aged 50 to 60 in good health and CMV-seropositive. CDR3 region: CASSSGTSGLYTQYF. The CDR3 bases are TGCGCCAGCAGCTCAGGGACTAGCGGATTATATACGCAGTATTTT.